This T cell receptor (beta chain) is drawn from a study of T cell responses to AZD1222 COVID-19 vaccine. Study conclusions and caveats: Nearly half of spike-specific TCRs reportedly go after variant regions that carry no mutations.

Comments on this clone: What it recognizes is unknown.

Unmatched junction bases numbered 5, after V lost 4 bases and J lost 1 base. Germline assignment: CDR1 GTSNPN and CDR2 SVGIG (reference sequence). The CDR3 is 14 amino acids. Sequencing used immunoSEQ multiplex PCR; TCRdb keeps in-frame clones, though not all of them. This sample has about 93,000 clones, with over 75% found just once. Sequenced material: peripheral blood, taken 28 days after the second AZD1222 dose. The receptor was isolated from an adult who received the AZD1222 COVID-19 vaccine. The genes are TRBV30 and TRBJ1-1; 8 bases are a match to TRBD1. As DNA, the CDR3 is TGTGCCTGGAATCCGGGACAGGAGAACACTGAAGCTTTCTTT. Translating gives CAWNPGQENTEAFF. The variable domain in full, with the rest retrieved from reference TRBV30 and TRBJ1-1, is SQTIHQWPATLVQPVGSPLSLECTVEGTSNPNLYWYRQAAGRGLQLLFYSVGIGQISSEVPQNLSASRPQDRQFILSSKKLLLSDSGFYLCAWNPGQENTEAFFGQGTRLTVV.